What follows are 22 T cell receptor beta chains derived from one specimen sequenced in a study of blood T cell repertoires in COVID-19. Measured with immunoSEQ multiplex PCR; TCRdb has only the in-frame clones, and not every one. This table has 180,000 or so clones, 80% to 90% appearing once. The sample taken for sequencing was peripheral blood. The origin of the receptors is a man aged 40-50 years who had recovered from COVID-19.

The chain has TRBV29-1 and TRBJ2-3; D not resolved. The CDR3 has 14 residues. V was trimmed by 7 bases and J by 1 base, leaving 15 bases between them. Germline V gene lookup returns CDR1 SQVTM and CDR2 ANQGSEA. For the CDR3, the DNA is TGCAGCGCCCCCCAAACGGCGGGCACAGATACGCAGTATTTT. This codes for CSAPQTAGTDTQYF.

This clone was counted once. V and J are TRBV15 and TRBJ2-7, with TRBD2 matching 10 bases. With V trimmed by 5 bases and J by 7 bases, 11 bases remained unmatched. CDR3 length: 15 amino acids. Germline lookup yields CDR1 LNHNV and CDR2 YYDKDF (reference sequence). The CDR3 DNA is TGTGCCACCAGCCTTTCACTAGCGGGATGGGGGGAGCAGTACTTC. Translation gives CATSLSLAGWGEQYF.

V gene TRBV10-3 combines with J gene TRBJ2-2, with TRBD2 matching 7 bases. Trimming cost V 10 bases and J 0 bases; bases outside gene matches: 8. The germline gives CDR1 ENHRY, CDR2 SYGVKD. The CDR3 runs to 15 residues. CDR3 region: CATRSGGANTGELFF. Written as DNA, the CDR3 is TGTGCCACCCGCTCGGGGGGAGCGAACACCGGGGAGCTGTTTTTT.

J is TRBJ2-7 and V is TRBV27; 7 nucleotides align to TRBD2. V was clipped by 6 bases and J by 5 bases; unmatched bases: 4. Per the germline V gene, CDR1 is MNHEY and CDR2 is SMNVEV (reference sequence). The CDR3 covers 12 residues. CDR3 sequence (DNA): TGTGCCAGCAGCCTGGGGGGGAACGAGCAGTACTTC. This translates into CASSLGGNEQYF.

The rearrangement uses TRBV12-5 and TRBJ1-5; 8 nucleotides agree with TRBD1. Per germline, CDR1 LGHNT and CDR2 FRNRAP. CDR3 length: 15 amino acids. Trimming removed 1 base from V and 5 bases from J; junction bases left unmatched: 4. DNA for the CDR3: TGTGCTAGTGGTTTGGGACAGGGGTTTGATCAGCCCCAGCATTTT. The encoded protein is CASGLGQGFDQPQHF.

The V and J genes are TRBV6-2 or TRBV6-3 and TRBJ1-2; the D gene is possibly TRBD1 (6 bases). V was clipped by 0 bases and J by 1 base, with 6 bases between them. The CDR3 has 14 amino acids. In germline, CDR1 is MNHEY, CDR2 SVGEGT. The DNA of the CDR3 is TGTGCCAGCAGTTACTCACAGGGTAACTATGGCTACACCTTC. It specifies CASSYSQGNYGYTF.

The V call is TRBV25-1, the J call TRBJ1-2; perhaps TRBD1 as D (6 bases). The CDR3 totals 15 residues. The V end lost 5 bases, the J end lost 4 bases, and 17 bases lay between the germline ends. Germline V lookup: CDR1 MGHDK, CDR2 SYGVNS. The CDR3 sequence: CASSPPGQSGYGYTF. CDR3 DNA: TGTGCCAGCAGTCCCCCCGGACAGTCGGGCTATGGCTACACCTTC.

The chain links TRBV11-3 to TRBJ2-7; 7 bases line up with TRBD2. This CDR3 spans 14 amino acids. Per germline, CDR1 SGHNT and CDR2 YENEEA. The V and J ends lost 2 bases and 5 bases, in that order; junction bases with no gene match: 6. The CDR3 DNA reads TGTGCCAGCAGCTTACAGGGCCGGGGGGACGAGCAGTACTTC. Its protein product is CASSLQGRGDEQYF.

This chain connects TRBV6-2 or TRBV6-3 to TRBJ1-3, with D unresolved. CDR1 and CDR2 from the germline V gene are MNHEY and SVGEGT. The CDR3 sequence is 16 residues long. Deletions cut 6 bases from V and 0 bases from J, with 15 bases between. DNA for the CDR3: TGTGCCAGCAGCGACAAACAGAGTATCTCTGGAAACACCATATATTTT. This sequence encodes CASSDKQSISGNTIYF.

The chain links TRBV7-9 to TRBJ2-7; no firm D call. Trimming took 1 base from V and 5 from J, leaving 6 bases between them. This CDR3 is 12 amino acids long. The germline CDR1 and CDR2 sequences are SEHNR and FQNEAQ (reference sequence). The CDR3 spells CASSLVTDEQYF. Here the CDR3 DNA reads TGTGCCAGCAGCTTAGTTACGGACGAGCAGTACTTC.

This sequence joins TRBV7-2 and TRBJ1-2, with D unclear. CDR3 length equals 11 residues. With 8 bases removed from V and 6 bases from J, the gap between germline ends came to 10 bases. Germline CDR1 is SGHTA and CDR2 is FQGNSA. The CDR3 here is CASPRADGYTF. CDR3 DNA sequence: TGTGCCAGCCCGAGGGCAGATGGCTACACCTTC.

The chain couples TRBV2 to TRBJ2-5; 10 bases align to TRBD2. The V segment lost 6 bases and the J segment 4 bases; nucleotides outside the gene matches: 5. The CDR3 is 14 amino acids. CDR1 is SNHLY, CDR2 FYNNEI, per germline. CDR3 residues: CASRPSGGRETQYF. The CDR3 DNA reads TGTGCCAGCAGGCCTAGCGGGGGCAGAGAGACCCAGTACTTC.

CDR3 sequence: CASSTHEGAKNIQYF. CDR3 nucleotide sequence: TGTGCCAGCAGCACCCACGAGGGAGCCAAAAACATTCAGTACTTC. The chain is built from TRBV7-2 and TRBJ2-4, with D tentatively TRBD2 (5 bases). The CDR3 consists of 15 residues. The V end was cut by 5 bases, the J end by 0 bases, with 11 bases between. In germline, CDR1 is SGHTA, CDR2 FQGNSA.

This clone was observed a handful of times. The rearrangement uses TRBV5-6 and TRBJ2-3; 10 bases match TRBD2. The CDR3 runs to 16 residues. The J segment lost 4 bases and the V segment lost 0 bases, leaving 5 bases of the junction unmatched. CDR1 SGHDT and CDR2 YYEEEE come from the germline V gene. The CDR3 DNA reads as TGTGCCAGCAGCTTGGGTAGCGGGGGGACCTCAGATACGCAGTATTTT. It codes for CASSLGSGGTSDTQYF.

CDR3 loop: CASSFSETQYF. In nucleotides, the CDR3 is TGTGCCAGCAGTTTTTCGGAGACCCAGTACTTC. The chain combines TRBV6-5 with TRBJ2-5; D gene unclear. The V and J ends lost 4 bases and 5 bases respectively, with 5 bases between them. The CDR3 has 11 residues. Per germline, CDR1 MNHEY and CDR2 SVGAGI.

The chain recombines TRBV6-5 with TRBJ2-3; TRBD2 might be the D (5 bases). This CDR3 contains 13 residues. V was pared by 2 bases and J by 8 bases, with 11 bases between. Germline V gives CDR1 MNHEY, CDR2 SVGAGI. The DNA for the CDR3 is TGTGCCAGCAGTTACCGAGGGTTGGGTACGCAGTATTTT. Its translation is CASSYRGLGTQYF.

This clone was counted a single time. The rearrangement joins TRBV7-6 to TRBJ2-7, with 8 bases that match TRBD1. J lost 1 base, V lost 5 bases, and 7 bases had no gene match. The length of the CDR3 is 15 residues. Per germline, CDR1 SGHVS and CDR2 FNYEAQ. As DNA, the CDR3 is TGTGCCAGCAGCCCGCGGACAGGGACGTCCTACGAGCAGTACTTC. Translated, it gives CASSPRTGTSYEQYF.

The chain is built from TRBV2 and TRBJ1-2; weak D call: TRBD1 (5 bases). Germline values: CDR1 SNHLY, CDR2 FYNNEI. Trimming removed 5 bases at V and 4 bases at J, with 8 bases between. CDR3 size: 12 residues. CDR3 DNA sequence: TGTGCCAGCAGTCCAGGGATCTATGGCTACACCTTC. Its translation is CASSPGIYGYTF.

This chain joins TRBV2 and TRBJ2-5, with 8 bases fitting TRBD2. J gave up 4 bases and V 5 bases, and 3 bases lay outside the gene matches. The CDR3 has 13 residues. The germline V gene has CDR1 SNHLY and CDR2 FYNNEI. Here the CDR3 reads CASSNGGVETQYF. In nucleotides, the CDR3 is TGTGCCAGCAGTAACGGGGGGGTAGAGACCCAGTACTTC.

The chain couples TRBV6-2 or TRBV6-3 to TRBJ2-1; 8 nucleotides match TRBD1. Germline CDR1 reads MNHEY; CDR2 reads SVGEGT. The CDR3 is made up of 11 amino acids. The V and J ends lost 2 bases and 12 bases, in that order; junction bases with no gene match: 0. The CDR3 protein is CASSYGTGQFF. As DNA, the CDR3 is TGTGCCAGCAGTTACGGGACAGGGCAGTTCTTC.

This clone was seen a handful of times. The DNA of the CDR3 is TGTGCCAGCAGCAAAGAGCAGCCGAGGGAGCAGTACTTC. It yields the protein CASSKEQPREQYF. V and J are TRBV21-1 and TRBJ2-7; the table's D call of TRBD2 was not tested on the DNA. TRBV21-1 is noted as a pseudogene. The CDR3 is 13 residues long.

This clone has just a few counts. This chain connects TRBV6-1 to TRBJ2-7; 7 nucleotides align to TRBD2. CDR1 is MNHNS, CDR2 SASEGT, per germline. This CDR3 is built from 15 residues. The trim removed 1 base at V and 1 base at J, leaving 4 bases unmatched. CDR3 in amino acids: CASSEVGEGSYEQYF. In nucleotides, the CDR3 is TGTGCCAGCAGTGAAGTGGGGGAGGGGTCCTACGAGCAGTACTTC.